This T cell receptor beta chain was sequenced during a study of metastatic and nonmetastatic thyroid tumors. As for the study in general: Malignant and benign thyroid patients had repertoires compared in peripheral blood and tumor or nodule tissue. General observations from the study: Benign nodules reportedly had significantly lower TCR beta diversity than malignant thyroid tumors in blood and tumor.

TCRdb called clones again from the PCR reads with MiXCR. The sample includes over 9,000 clones, around 27% of them seen just once. As regards this clone: Antigen unknown.

V shed 1 base and J shed 3 bases, with 11 bases lying between them. CDR3 length: 14 residues. The germline CDR1 and CDR2 sequences are SGHRS and YFSETQ. None of the patients had undergone any treatment ahead of thyroid surgery. This chain joins TRBV5-1 and TRBJ2-7; D tentatively reads TRBD1 or TRBD2 (5 bases each). The receptor comes from a male donor with papillary thyroid cancer or a benign thyroid nodule (not recorded which). Some clones in this sample may be carry-over from other donors' samples. Sequencing was carried out using adjacent normal tissue. CDR3 nucleotide sequence: TGCGCCAGCAGCTTGAGGGGAGAGGTCTACGAGCAGTACTTC. Residues: CASSLRGEVYEQYF.